This T cell receptor (beta chain) emerged from a study of T cell repertoires in aging, cancer and after chemotherapy. Study at large: Healthy donor repertoires were recorded over several months to years and showed clear clonal overlap. About 8.8 million TCR reads were in the whole dataset.

TCR beta rearrangements were amplified from peripheral blood genomic DNA. The CDR3 runs 13 residues. The germline CDR1 and CDR2 sequences are MNHEY and SVGAGI. Deletions cut 5 bases from V and 6 bases from J, with 13 bases between. In the case of this clonotype: Its antigen remains unknown.

General study findings and limits: In cancer patients, declining TCR diversity with age involved lost richness and lost evenness. Compared with age-matched healthy donors, untreated hematological or solid cancer patients showed higher blood TCR clonality.

A mixed TRB-A/B primer pool amplified rearranged TRB by multiplex touch-down PCR. A single record per CDR3 protein comes from TCRdb applying MiXCR to the multiplex PCR reads. This table holds about 8,700 distinct CDR3 sequences, about 30% found once. The specimen was blood. The chain employs TRBV6-5 and TRBJ1-2, with no clear D. The receptor comes from a human donor in good health. The CDR3 loop is CASSEDLTNGYTF. The CDR3 nucleotides are TGTGCCAGCAGTGAAGATCTAACAAATGGCTACACCTTC.